Shown below are 7 T cell receptor beta chains from a single sample sequenced in a study of T cells in Graves' hyperthyroidism and ophthalmopathy. There were TCR beta CDR3 regions amplified from RNA transcripts. The TCR CDR3 first-round RT-PCR relied on the HTBI primer set. TCRdb independently ran MiXCR on the multiplex PCR reads; one entry per CDR3 protein. The table shows about 690,000 distinct CDR3 sequences, with approximately 15% occurring only once. Sequenced sample: blood. The origin of the receptors is a man in his fifties with Graves' hyperthyroidism.

V usage is TRBV4-3 and J usage is TRBJ2-5; D is undetermined. The CDR3 is 15 amino acids. CDR1 LGHNA and CDR2 YSLEER come from the germline V gene. Trimming took 0 bases from V and 5 from J, leaving 13 bases between them. The CDR3 loop reads CASSQDRLVGETQYF. The CDR3 DNA follows: TGCGCCAGCAGCCAAGATCGTCTAGTCGGGGAGACCCAGTACTTC.

About this clonotype: A much more abundant neighbour one base away suggests this may be a read error. V and J are TRBV28 and TRBJ2-7; 9 bases map to TRBD1. In germline, CDR1 is MDHEN, CDR2 SYDVKM. This CDR3 has 14 residues. After removal of 3 bases from V and 7 bases from J, the junction contained 7 bases not matched to a gene. CDR3 sequence reads: CASSFLGTGYEQYF. Written as DNA, the CDR3 is TGTGCCAGCAGTTTCCTCGGGACAGGGTATGAGCAGTACTTC.

J is TRBJ2-2 and V is TRBV5-1; unclear D gene. The germline V gene encodes CDR1 SGHRS and CDR2 YFSETQ. The CDR3 totals 13 residues. V dropped 3 bases and J dropped 5 bases, with 8 bases sitting between them. CDR3 protein: CASSSDRTGELFF. In DNA form, the CDR3 reads TGCGCCAGCAGCTCAGACCGGACCGGGGAGCTGTTTTTT.

This clonotype was detected a few times. The rearrangement links TRBV24-1 to TRBJ2-2; D is tentatively TRBD1 or TRBD2 (5 bases each). Germline V lookup: CDR1 KGHDR, CDR2 SFDVKD. V was cut by 5 bases and J by 0 bases, with 15 bases left in between. The CDR3 runs 17 residues. Written as DNA, the CDR3 is TGTGCCACCAGTGGGGGACCCCGGGAAACGAACACCGGGGAGCTGTTTTTT. Translated, it gives CATSGGPRETNTGELFF.

This clonotype occurred many times. The genes are TRBV28 and TRBJ2-5, with 7 positions matching TRBD1. This CDR3 region has 15 residues. Trimming at V came to 4 bases and at J to 3 bases, leaving 8 bases not matched to a gene. From germline, CDR1 is MDHEN and CDR2 SYDVKM. The CDR3 bases are TGTGCCAGCAGTTCCGCCCTCGGGACAGAAGAGACCCAGTACTTC. This encodes CASSSALGTEETQYF.

This clonotype was picked up many times. This chain links TRBV10-1 with TRBJ2-7, with TRBD1 matching over 11 bases. V was pared by 2 bases and J by 4 bases, with 4 bases of the junction left unmatched. Germline CDR1 is WNHNN and CDR2 is SYGVQD (reference sequence). The CDR3 spans 15 residues. The CDR3 sequence is CASSEGQGARYEQYF. Here the CDR3 DNA reads TGCGCCAGCAGTGAGGGACAGGGGGCAAGGTACGAGCAGTACTTC.

There are a few counts of this clonotype. This chain uses TRBV27 with TRBJ1-1; 12 nucleotides agree with TRBD1. The CDR3 contains 16 residues. V shed 7 bases and J 3 bases; nucleotides not matched to a gene: 9. CDR1 and CDR2 (germline): MNHEY, SMNVEV (reference sequence). CDR3 nucleotide sequence: TGTGCCAGCACCTCCGGGACAGGGGGCGCCCACACTGAAGCTTTCTTT. This sequence encodes CASTSGTGGAHTEAFF.